This T cell receptor (beta chain) was identified during a study of blood T cell repertoires in COVID-19. Study context: COVID-19 samples collected from the United States, Italy and Spain covered acute and convalescent phases. Sources were T cells, B-cell-depleted T cells, or PBMCs; the material itself was cDNA or gDNA.

Germline trimming cut 5 bases from V and 3 bases from J; bases unmatched to any gene: 6. CDR1 is MNHEY and CDR2 is SMNVEV in the germline V gene (reference sequence). The CDR3 loop spans 15 amino acids. Authors' processing steps: The assay estimated nucleated cells by amplifying reference gene primers. Profiling relied on immunoSEQ multiplex PCR, and the TCRdb table lists in-frame clones only, not all of them. V and J calls and clone size are those listed in that table; D and trimming were worked out from the DNA. Here the sample spans some 230,000 clones, approximately 83% being singletons. The TCR comes from a woman in her 30s who had recovered from COVID-19. The material sequenced was peripheral blood. The chain carries TRBV27 and TRBJ2-3; 9 nucleotides agree with TRBD2. This CDR3 reads CASSQISGRTDTQYF. The CDR3 DNA follows: TGTGCCAGCAGTCAAATTAGCGGGAGAACAGATACGCAGTATTTT.